The sample holds a few counts of the clone carrying this T cell receptor beta chain. Its antigen remains unknown. Each cDNA molecule in the library carried unique molecular identifiers. TCRdb used MiXCR to reprocess the RACE reads, holding one entry per CDR3 protein. The sample shows some 57,000 distinct CDR3 sequences, just under 10% of them seen only once. From germline, CDR1 is SNHLY and CDR2 FYNNEI. Trimming cost V 2 bases and J 4 bases, with 11 bases left between them. The CDR3 consists of 14 residues. The record originates from a study of human T cells and chemical hapten exposure. Study outcomes and limitations: With DPC sensitization, TCRs exceeding 1 in 1000 frequency showed no change.

Noted time point: patch test 2, 6 weeks after DPC sensitization. Treatment defined: therapeutic diphenylcyclopropenone sensitization with weekly scalp DPC. The chain joins TRBV2 to TRBJ1-1; D possibly corresponds to TRBD1 (6 bases). The sequence came from a woman in her fifties or sixties with alopecia areata. Some clones in this sample may be carry-over from other donors' samples. The sample here was whole blood, taken in connection with sensitization to the hapten diphenylcyclopropenone (DPC). CDR3 coding DNA: TGTGCCAGCAGTGAACAGGGGAAGCGCACTGAAGCTTTCTTT. It yields the protein CASSEQGKRTEAFF.